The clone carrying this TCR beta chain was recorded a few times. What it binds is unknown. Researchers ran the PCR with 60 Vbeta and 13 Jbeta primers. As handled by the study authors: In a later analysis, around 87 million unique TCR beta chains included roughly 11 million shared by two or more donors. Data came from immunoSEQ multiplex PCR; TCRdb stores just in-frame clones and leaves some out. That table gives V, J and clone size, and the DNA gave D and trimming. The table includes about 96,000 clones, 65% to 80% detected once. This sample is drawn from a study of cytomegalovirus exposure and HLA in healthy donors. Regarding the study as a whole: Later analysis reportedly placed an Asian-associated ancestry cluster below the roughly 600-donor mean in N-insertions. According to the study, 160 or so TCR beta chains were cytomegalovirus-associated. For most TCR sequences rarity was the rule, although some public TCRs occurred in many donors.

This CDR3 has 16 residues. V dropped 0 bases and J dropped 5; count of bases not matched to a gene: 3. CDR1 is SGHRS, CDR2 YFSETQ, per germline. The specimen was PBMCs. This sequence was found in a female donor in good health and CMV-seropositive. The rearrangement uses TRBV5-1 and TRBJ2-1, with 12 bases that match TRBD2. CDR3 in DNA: TGCGCCAGCAGCTTGGGTCTAGCGGGAGGGAACAATGAGCAGTTCTTC. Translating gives CASSLGLAGGNNEQFF.